This paragraph covers one T cell receptor (beta chain) sequence. These data come from a study of T cell changes during pregnancy in multiple sclerosis. Assay used: immunoSEQ multiplex PCR; TCRdb lists only in-frame clones, some missing. Among under 75,000 clones listed, roughly nine tenths were seen once. Germline V lookup: CDR1 MNHEY, CDR2 SMNVEV (reference sequence). The CDR3 loop spans 13 amino acids. V gave up 5 bases and J gave up 7 bases, with 12 bases separating them. This specimen consisted of peripheral blood, obtained in the third trimester of pregnancy. The J gene is TRBJ2-1, the V gene TRBV27; a possible D gene is TRBD2 (5 bases). The sequence came from a female donor in good health, enrolled as a control in a pregnancy study. CDR3 residues: CASSRQLGNEQFF. CDR3 bases: TGTGCCAGCAGTCGACAACTAGGAAATGAGCAGTTCTTC.